One sample yielded the 14 T cell receptor beta chains listed below, sequenced in a study of cytomegalovirus exposure and HLA in healthy donors (dated by TCRdb to 2016 to 2017). The library was built by means of the immunoSEQ multiplex PCR assay. TCRdb stores this immuneACCESS table with in-frame sequences only. Part of the clones is absent; in the studies checked, under half of the shortfall reflects unresolved V genes, and no reason is known for the rest. Present in this sample are roughly 350,000 clones, roughly 88% of which were seen just once. The ten largest clones represent over 0.8% of the sample. The sequenced sample consisted of PBMCs. All receptors derive from a woman aged 18 to 35 in good health and CMV-seronegative.

This chain links TRBV7-6 with TRBJ1-1; D gene uncertain. With 1 base removed from V and 0 bases from J, the gap between germline ends came to 12 bases. CDR1 and CDR2 (germline): SGHVS, FNYEAQ. The CDR3 contains 16 residues. The CDR3 DNA reads TGTGCCAGCAGCTTAGATGGCAGGATTATGAACACTGAAGCTTTCTTT. It encodes CASSLDGRIMNTEAFF.

The CDR3 here is CAHARLAGAGGELFF. In DNA, the CDR3 is TGTGCCCACGCCCGGTTAGCGGGAGCGGGCGGGGAGCTGTTTTTT. The chain joins TRBV6-1 to TRBJ2-2; 9 nucleotides line up with TRBD2. Unmatched junction bases numbered 14, after V lost 11 bases and J lost 7 bases. Germline loops: CDR1 MNHNS, CDR2 SASEGT. The CDR3 is 15 amino acids.

The rearrangement joins TRBV7-9 to TRBJ1-1; D remains ambiguous. Germline CDR1 SEHNR, CDR2 FQNEAQ (reference sequence). The CDR3 runs to 13 residues. Deletions cut 4 bases from V and 5 bases from J, with 11 bases between. DNA of the CDR3: TGTGCCAGCAGCTCGGGGTACCTGACTGAAGCTTTCTTT. It yields the protein CASSSGYLTEAFF.

The J gene is TRBJ1-1, the V gene TRBV29-1, with D maybe TRBD1 (6 bases). Germline CDR1 reads SQVTM; CDR2 reads ANQGSEA. The CDR3 is 13 amino acids. Trimming took 6 bases from V and 0 from J, leaving 11 bases between them. CDR3 loop: CSVPGDLNTEAFF. In DNA form, the CDR3 reads TGCAGCGTCCCAGGGGATCTGAACACTGAAGCTTTCTTT. Using reference TRBV29-1 and TRBJ1-1 for the parts outside the CDR3, the full variable domain is SAVISQKPSRDICQRGTSLTIQCQVDSQVTMMFWYRQQPGQSLTLIATANQGSEATYESGFVIDKFPISRPNLTFSTLTVSNMSPEDSSIYLCSVPGDLNTEAFFGQGTRLTVV.

CDR3 bases: TGTGCCAGCAGCCAAGACCCGGGAGCCAAAAGCTCCTACGAGCAGTACTTC. It translates to CASSQDPGAKSSYEQYF. V and J are TRBV7-9 and TRBJ2-7; TRBD2 is a possible D gene (6 bases). Trimming left V 5 bases short and J 0 bases short, with 20 bases between. The CDR3 length is 17 residues. Germline CDR1 is SEHNR and CDR2 is FQNEAQ (reference sequence).

The V and J genes are TRBV18 and TRBJ2-7, with 9 bases lining up with TRBD2. J gave up 3 bases and V 0 bases, and 3 bases lay outside the gene matches. The CDR3 consists of 15 residues. The germline gives CDR1 KGHSH, CDR2 LQKENI. CDR3: CASSPPSSGDYEQYF. CDR3 in DNA: TGTGCCAGCTCACCACCCTCTAGCGGGGACTACGAGCAGTACTTC.

Here the CDR3 DNA reads TGTGCCAGCGGGACTAGCGGAACCTACGAGCAGTACTTC. This gives the protein CASGTSGTYEQYF. V gene TRBV5-4 combines with J gene TRBJ2-7; TRBD2 matches 11 bases. The ends lost 7 bases at V and 2 bases at J; junction bases unmatched: 2. The CDR3 loop spans 13 amino acids. Germline V gives CDR1 SGHNT, CDR2 YYREEE (reference sequence).

The V gene is TRBV28, the J gene TRBJ2-1, with 9 bases matching TRBD1. The CDR3 consists of 14 residues. The germline CDR1 and CDR2 sequences are MDHEN and SYDVKM. J was trimmed by 2 bases and V by 10 bases; bases with no gene match: 6. The CDR3, as DNA: TGTGCCACTACAGGACAGGGGACCTACAATGAGCAGTTCTTC. It encodes CATTGQGTYNEQFF.

The sample holds many counts of this clone. The chain links TRBV19 to TRBJ2-7; 7 bases fit TRBD2. There are 15 residues in the CDR3. With 0 bases clipped from V and 1 base from J, the junction kept 3 bases outside the gene matches. Per the germline V gene, CDR1 is LNHDA and CDR2 is SQIVND (reference sequence). This chain's CDR3 is CASSIEEGGSYEQYF. The CDR3 DNA reads TGTGCCAGTAGTATAGAAGAGGGAGGGTCCTACGAGCAGTACTTC. The whole variable domain, remainder taken from reference TRBV19 and TRBJ2-7, is DGGITQSPKYLFRKEGQNVTLSCEQNLNHDAMYWYRQDPGQGLRLIYYSQIVNDFQKGDIAEGYSVSREKKESFPLTVTSAQKNPTAFYLCASSIEEGGSYEQYFGPGTRLTVT.

The rearrangement joins TRBV4-3 to TRBJ1-1; unclear D gene. The germline V gene encodes CDR1 LGHNA and CDR2 YSLEER. Trimming pared 0 bases from V and 7 bases from J, leaving 9 bases between. This CDR3 is built from 13 residues. The DNA for the CDR3 is TGCGCCAGCAGCCAAGACCTTGGAGATGAAGCTTTCTTT. It yields the protein CASSQDLGDEAFF.

V gene TRBV6-1 combines with J gene TRBJ1-5; D gene ambiguous. Germline assignment: CDR1 MNHNS and CDR2 SASEGT. Trimming pared 6 bases from V and 6 bases from J, leaving 6 bases between. This CDR3 comprises 11 residues. CDR3 amino acids: CASSDTQPQHF. CDR3 sequence (DNA): TGTGCCAGCAGCGACACTCAGCCCCAGCATTTT.

This sequence joins TRBV5-1 and TRBJ2-3; D might be TRBD2 (5 bases). There are 14 residues in the CDR3. The germline CDR1 and CDR2 sequences are SGHRS and YFSETQ. The germline V and J ends were trimmed by 0 bases and 1 base, with 6 bases remaining between them. CDR3 sequence reads: CASSLAAGTDTQYF. CDR3 bases: TGCGCCAGCAGCTTGGCAGCGGGCACAGATACGCAGTATTTT.

This chain uses TRBV28 with TRBJ1-5, with D possibly TRBD1 on 6 matching bases. Trimming stripped 4 bases from V and 4 bases from J, with 14 bases between. The germline V gene has CDR1 MDHEN and CDR2 SYDVKM. The CDR3 sequence is 15 residues long. The CDR3 protein is CASSSTLQGNQPQHF. The CDR3 DNA sequence: TGTGCCAGCAGTTCAACTCTACAGGGTAATCAGCCCCAGCATTTT.

This clone was observed a single time. The V call is TRBV7-2, the J call TRBJ2-5; D perhaps matches TRBD2 (6 bases). V shed 3 bases and J shed 4 bases, with 12 bases lying between them. From germline, CDR1 is SGHTA and CDR2 FQGNSA. The CDR3 totals 14 residues. DNA of the CDR3: TGTGCCAGCAGCTTCCAGGAGGGGACAGAGACCCAGTACTTC. Residues: CASSFQEGTETQYF.